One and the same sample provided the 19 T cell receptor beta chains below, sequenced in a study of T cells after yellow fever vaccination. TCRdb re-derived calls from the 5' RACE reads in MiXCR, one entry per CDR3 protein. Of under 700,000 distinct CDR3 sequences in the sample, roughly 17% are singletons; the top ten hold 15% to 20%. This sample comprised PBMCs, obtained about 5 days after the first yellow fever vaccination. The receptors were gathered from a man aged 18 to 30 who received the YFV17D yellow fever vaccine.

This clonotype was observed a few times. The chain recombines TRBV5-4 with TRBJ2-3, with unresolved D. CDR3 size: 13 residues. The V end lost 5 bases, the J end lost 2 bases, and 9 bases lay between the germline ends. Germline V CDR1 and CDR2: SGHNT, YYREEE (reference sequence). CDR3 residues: CASRVQYTDTQYF. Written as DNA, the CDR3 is TGTGCCAGCAGGGTACAGTACACAGATACGCAGTATTTT.

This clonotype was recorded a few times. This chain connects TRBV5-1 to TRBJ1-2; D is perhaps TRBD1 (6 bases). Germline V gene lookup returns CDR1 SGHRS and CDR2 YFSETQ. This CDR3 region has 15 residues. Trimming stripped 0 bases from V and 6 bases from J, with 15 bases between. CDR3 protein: CASSLVPAGQDGYTF. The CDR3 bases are TGCGCCAGCAGCTTGGTTCCAGCGGGACAAGATGGCTACACCTTC.

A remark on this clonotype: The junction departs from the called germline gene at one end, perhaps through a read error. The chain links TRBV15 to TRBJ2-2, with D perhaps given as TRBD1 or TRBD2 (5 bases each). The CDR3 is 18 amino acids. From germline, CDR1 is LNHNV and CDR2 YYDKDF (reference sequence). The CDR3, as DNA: TGTGCCACCAGCAGACCCAGGCCTGAGGGGTCGAACACCGCGGAGCTGTTTTTT. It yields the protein CATSRPRPEGSNTAELFF.

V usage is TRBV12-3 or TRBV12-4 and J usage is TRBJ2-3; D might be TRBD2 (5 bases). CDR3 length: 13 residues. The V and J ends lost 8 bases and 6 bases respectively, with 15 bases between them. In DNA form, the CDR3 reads TGTGCCAGCTCAACGGTAGCGAAGGATACGCAGTATTTT. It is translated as CASSTVAKDTQYF.

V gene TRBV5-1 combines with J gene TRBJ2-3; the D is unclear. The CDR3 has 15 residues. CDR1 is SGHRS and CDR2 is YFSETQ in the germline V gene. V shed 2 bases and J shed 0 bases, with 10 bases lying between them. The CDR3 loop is CASSLKVESTDTQYF. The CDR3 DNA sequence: TGCGCCAGCAGCTTAAAAGTAGAGAGCACAGATACGCAGTATTTT.

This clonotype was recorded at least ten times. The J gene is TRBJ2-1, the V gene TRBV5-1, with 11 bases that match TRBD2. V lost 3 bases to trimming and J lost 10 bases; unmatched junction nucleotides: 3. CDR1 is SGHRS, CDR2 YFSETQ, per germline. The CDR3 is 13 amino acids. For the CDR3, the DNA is TGCGCCAGCAGCTACCCTAGCGGGGGGGAGCAGTTCTTC. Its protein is CASSYPSGGEQFF.

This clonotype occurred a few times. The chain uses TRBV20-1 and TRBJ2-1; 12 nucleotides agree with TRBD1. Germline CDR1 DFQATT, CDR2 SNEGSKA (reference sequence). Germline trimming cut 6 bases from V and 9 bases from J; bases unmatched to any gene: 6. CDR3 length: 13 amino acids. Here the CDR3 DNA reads TGCAGTGCGGGACAGGGGGCCTTGGGTGAGCAGTTCTTC. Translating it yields CSAGQGALGEQFF.

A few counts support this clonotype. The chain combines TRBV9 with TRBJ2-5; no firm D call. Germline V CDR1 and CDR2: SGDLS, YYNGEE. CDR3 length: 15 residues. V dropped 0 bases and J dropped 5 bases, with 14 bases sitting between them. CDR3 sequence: CASSVGGSSAETQYF. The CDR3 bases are TGTGCCAGCAGCGTAGGAGGATCCTCCGCCGAGACCCAGTACTTC.

In DNA, the CDR3 is TGTGCCAGCAGCGGGACTAGCGGGAGAGACACAGATACGCAGTATTTT. This translates into CASSGTSGRDTDTQYF. This sequence joins TRBV13 and TRBJ2-3; 14 bases line up with TRBD2. Trimming took 5 bases from V and 2 from J; bases not matched to a gene: 3. Germline CDR1 and CDR2: PRHDT and FYEKMQ (reference sequence). The CDR3 runs 16 residues.

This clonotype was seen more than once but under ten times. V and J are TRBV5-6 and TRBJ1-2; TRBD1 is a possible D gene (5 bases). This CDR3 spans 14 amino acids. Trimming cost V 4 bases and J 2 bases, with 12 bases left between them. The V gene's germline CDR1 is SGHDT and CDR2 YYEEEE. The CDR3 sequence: CASSEPRGNYGYTF. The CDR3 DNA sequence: TGTGCCAGCAGCGAGCCGAGGGGCAACTATGGCTACACCTTC. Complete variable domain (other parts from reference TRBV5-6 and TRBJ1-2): DAGVTQSPTHLIKTRGQQVTLRCSPKSGHDTVSWYQQALGQGPQFIFQYYEEEERQRGNFPDRFSGHQFPNYSSELNVNALLLGDSALYLCASSEPRGNYGYTFGSGTRLTVV.

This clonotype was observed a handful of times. CDR3 loop: CASSQEYGTWRETQYF. CDR3 coding DNA: TGCGCCAGCAGCCAAGAATACGGTACATGGAGGGAGACCCAGTACTTC. V and J are TRBV4-3 and TRBJ2-5; a weak D match, TRBD2 (5 bases). V was pared by 0 bases and J by 5 bases, with 16 bases between. This CDR3 is built from 16 residues. Germline V lookup: CDR1 LGHNA, CDR2 YSLEER.

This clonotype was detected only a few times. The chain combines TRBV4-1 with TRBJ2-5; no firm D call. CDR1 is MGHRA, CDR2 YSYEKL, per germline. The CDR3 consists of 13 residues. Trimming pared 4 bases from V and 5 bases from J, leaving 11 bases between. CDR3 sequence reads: CASSLIPRETQYF. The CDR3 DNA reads TGCGCCAGCAGCCTTATACCCCGGGAGACCCAGTACTTC.

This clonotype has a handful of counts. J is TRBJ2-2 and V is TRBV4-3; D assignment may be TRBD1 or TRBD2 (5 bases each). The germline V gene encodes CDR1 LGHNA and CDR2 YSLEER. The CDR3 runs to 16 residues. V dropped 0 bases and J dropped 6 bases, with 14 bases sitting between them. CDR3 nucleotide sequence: TGCGCCAGCAGCCAAGAGGCGGCAGGGAGACCCGGGGAGCTGTTTTTT. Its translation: CASSQEAAGRPGELFF.

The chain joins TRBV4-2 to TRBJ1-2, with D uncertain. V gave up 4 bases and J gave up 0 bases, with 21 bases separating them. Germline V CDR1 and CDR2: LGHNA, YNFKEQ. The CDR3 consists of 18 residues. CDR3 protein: CASSRGDGPLTSNYGYTF. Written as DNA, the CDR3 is TGTGCCAGCAGCCGCGGAGACGGTCCGCTTACCTCTAACTATGGCTACACCTTC.

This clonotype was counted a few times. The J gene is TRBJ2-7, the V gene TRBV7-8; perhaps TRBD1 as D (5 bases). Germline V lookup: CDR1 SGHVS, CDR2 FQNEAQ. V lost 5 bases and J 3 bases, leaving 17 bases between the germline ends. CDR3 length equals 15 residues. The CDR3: CASSRTRVRLYEQYV. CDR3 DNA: TGTGCCAGCAGCCGTACCAGGGTGAGGCTCTACGAGCAGTACGTC.

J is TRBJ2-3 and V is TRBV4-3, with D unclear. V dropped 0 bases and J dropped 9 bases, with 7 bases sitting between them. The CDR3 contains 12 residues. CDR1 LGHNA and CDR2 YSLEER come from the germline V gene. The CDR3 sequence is CASSQDTATQYF. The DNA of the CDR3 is TGCGCCAGCAGCCAAGATACAGCAACGCAGTATTTT.

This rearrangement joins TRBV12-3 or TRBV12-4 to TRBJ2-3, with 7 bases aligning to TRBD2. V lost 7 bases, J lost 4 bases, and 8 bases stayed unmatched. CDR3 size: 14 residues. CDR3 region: CASNRDYYSDTQYF. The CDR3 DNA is TGTGCCAGCAACCGGGACTATTACTCAGATACGCAGTATTTT.

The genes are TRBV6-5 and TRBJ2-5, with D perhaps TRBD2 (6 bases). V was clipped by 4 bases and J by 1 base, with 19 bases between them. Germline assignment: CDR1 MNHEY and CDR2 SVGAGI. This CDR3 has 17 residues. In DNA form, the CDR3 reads TGTGCCAGCAGTTTTCCCCCCTCAATGGGGGGCCAAGAGACCCAGTACTTC. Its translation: CASSFPPSMGGQETQYF.

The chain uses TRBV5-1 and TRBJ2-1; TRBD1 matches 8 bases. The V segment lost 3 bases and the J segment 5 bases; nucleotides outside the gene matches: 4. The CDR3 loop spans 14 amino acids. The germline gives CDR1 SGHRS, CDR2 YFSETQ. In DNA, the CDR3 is TGCGCCAGCAGCTCCGGGACAGGTGACAATGAGCAGTTCTTC. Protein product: CASSSGTGDNEQFF.